Given below is one TCR beta chain in context. This clonotype was counted many times. Its target antigen remains unknown. Base qualities are not at hand, and no much larger clone is one base apart. This sample was included in a study of human T cells and chemical hapten exposure (dated by TCRdb to about 2021). Background on the whole study: Libraries were pooled for sequencing, and per-sample TCR yields varied mainly because of small differences in library volumes within the pool. For every blood RNA sample, sequencing covered both the TCR alpha and TCR beta chains. In alopecia patients, the study followed how the peripheral blood TCR repertoire changed in vivo over primary and secondary sensitization to diphenylcyclopropenone (DPC), a hapten. The investigation overall reported the following: After repeated subsampling, changes were observed in the strength of the expansion versus patch-test correlation and in the threshold at which the correlation became significant. DPC sensitization did not change the number of TCRs with a frequency above 1 in 1000, and there was no evidence of changes in global repertoire structure.

The library was built by means of RACE. The listed sequencing device is NextSeq 500. During library preparation, unique molecular identifiers were attached to individual cDNA molecules so that TCRs could be counted quantitatively and reproducibly. In the authors' own workflow: The median number of TCRs per sample was over 95,000, ranging from about 20,000 to 700,000. V, J and CDR3 annotation of the TCR reads was performed with the Decombinator software suite. For the PS versus PT1 abundance plots, all samples were subsampled to the same number of TCRs (28,000). Expanded TCRs were defined as absent before sensitization and observed at least eight times at the 2-week time point. TCRdb reprocessed the public reads (quality trimming at Q25 with fastp, clone calling with MiXCR) and kept in-frame beta chains. Entries are consolidated by CDR3 protein sequence, retaining the most common genes and DNA. Clone size and V and J calls follow TCRdb, not the original study. Present in this sample are some 93,000 distinct CDR3 sequences, around 8.8% of which were seen just once. The ten most abundant clones make up 2.5% to 3% of the sample.

The time point label on this specimen signifies: healthy volunteer bleed at 2 weeks. Total RNA was extracted from unfractionated whole blood that had been collected in Tempus Blood RNA tubes. As TCR sequencing controls, several healthy volunteers were used, with blood taken at day 0, 2 weeks and 6 weeks. V loses 5 bases of germline sequence and J loses 5 bases, and the interval between the two ends is 20 bases. The germline V gene encodes CDR1 DFQATT and CDR2 SNEGSKA (reference sequence). The CDR3 starts with the cysteine, ends with the phenylalanine, and has 15 residues. The DNA shown is the 45-base CDR3, in frame from base 1.

Sequencing used whole blood. The sequence joins TRBV20-1 to TRBJ2-3; TRBD2 is perhaps the D gene, given 5 matching bases. This receptor was identified in a female donor in good health. Some clones in this sample may be carry-over from other donors' samples. The nucleotide sequence reads TGCAGTGCTTCCGGACTCGACTTGCCAAGAGATACGCAGTATTTT. It translates to CSASGLDLPRDTQYF.